This T cell receptor (gamma chain) derives from a study of γδ T cells in repeated Plasmodium falciparum infection. Looking at the study overall: Malian children with intense seasonal malaria exposure were compared with matched Australian children. Sampling occurred at baseline, pre-infection for selected infections, and 21 days post-infection.

Study-wide findings and caveats: Over time and infection, Vgamma9/Vdelta2+ repertoires remained highly stable and polyclonal.

In this sample, this clone is large (0.1 to 1%). Antigen specificity is unknown. Other DNA sequences from this sample encode an identical CDR3 as well. There are 16 residues in the CDR3. Trimming at V came to 0 bases and at J to 9 bases, leaving 5 bases not matched to a gene. Germline V CDR1 and CDR2: GITISATS, ISYDGTV (reference sequence). Bulk repertoires came from Vgamma9/Vdelta2+ or Vdelta2-negative gammadelta T cells flow-sorted from PBMC. Each sorted gammadelta sample had TRG and TRD chains sequenced. TCRdb called clones anew from the multiplex PCR reads with CATT. This sample has approximately 30,000 gamma-chain clones, with 1.4% found just once.

V usage is TRGV9 and J usage is TRGJP. Material: gamma-delta T cells from blood. The clonotype was recovered from a pool of human donors (malaria-infected and uninfected, not separated). The CDR3 DNA reads TGTGCCTTGTGGGAGGTGCTCGTGTTGGGCAAAAAAATCAAGGTATTT. It encodes CALWEVLVLGKKIKVF.